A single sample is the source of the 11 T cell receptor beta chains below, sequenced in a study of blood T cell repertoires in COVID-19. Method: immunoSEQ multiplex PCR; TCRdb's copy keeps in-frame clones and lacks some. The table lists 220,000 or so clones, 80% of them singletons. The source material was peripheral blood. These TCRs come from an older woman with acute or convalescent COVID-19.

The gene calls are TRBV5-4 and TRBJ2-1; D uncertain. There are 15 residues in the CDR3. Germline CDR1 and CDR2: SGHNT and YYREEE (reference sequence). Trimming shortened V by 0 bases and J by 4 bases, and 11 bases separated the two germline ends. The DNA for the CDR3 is TGTGCCAGCAGCTTGGGAGCGAACAATTACAATGAGCAGTTCTTC. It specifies CASSLGANNYNEQFF. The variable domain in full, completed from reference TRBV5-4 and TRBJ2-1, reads ETGVTQSPTHLIKTRGQQVTLRCSSQSGHNTVSWYQQALGQGPQFIFQYYREEENGRGNFPPRFSGLQFPNYSSELNVNALELDDSALYLCASSLGANNYNEQFFGPGTRLTVL.

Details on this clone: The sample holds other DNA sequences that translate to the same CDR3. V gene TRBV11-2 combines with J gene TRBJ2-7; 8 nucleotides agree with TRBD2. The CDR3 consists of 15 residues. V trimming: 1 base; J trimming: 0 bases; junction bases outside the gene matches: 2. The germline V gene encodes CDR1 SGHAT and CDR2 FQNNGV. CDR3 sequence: CASSLGLAGSYEQYF. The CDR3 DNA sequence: TGTGCCAGCAGCTTAGGCCTAGCGGGCTCCTACGAGCAGTACTTC.

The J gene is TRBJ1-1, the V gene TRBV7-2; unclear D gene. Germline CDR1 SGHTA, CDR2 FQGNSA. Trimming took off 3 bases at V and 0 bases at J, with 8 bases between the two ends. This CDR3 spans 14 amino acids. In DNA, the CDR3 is TGTGCCAGCAGCTTGGGCTCTTTGAACACTGAAGCTTTCTTT. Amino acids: CASSLGSLNTEAFF.

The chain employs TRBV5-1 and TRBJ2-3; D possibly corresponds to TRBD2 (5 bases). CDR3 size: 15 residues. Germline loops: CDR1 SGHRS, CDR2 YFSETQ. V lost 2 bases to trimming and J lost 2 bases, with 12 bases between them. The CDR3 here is CASSFVTGTTDTQYF. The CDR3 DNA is TGCGCCAGCAGCTTTGTTACGGGAACCACAGATACGCAGTATTTT.

CDR3 sequence reads: CASSSGQVLGYTF. The CDR3 DNA follows: TGTGCCAGCAGTTCGGGACAGGTCTTAGGCTACACCTTC. The V and J genes are TRBV28 and TRBJ1-2; 8 positions agree with TRBD1. J was trimmed by 8 bases and V by 4 bases; bases with no gene match: 6. Looked up from germline, CDR1 is MDHEN and CDR2 is SYDVKM. The CDR3 totals 13 residues.

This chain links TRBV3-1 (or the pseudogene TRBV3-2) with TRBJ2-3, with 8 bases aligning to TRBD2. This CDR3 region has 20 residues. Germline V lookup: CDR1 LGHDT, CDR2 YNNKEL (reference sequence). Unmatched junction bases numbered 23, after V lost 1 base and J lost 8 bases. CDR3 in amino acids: CASSQVHGVAGPSRVGTQYF. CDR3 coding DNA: TGTGCCAGCAGCCAAGTTCATGGGGTAGCGGGACCCTCTAGGGTCGGTACGCAGTATTTT.

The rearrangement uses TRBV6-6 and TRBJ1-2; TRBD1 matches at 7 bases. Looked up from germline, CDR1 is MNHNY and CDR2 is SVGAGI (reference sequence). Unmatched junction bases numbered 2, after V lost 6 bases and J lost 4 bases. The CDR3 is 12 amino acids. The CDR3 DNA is TGTGCCAGCAGCGGGGACAGCTATGGCTACACCTTC. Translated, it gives CASSGDSYGYTF.

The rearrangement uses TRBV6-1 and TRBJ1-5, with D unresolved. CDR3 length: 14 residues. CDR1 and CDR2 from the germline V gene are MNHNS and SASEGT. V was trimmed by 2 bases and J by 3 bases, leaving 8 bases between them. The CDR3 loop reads CASSEFSYNQPQHF. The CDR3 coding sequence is TGTGCCAGCAGTGAATTTAGCTACAATCAGCCCCAGCATTTT.

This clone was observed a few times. The CDR3, as DNA: TGTGCCAGCACCAGGACTAGCGGGAGGAGTACCTACGAGCAGTACTTC. Translation gives CASTRTSGRSTYEQYF. J is TRBJ2-7 and V is TRBV27, with 14 bases fitting TRBD2. Trimming took 7 bases from V and 2 from J; bases not matched to a gene: 7. Germline V CDR1 and CDR2: MNHEY, SMNVEV (reference sequence). The CDR3 length is 16 residues.

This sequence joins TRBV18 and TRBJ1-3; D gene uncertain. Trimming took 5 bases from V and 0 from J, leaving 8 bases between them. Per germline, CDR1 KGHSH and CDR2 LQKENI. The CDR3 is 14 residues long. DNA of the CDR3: TGTGCCAGCTCATCCGACATCTCTGGAAACACCATATATTTT. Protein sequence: CASSSDISGNTIYF.

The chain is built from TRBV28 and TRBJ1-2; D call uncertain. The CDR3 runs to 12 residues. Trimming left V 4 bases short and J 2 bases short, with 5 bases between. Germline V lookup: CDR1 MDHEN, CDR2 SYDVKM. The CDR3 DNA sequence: TGTGCCAGCAGTTGGCAGAACTATGGCTACACCTTC. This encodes CASSWQNYGYTF.